This TCR beta chain was identified during a study of OX40 agonist ivuxolimab in advanced cancers. General observations from the study: Antigen specificity remained undetermined for the expanded peripheral T cells. At 0.1 to 3.0 mg/kg, CD4+ and CD8+ blood T cells expanded clonally by week 6.

Comments on this clone: Its target is not known.

Libraries were prepared by immunoSEQ multiplex PCR; TCRdb keeps only in-frame clonotypes and omits some of them. The sample holds roughly 40,000 clones; 82% are singletons and the top ten take around 23%. V lost 4 bases and J 5 bases, leaving 17 bases between the germline ends. The CDR3 contains 16 residues. Germline V gene data show CDR1 as LGHNA and CDR2 as YSLEER. The receptor comes from an adult with an advanced solid tumor such as melanoma, head and neck, liver or kidney cancer. The chain combines TRBV4-3 with TRBJ2-2, with D tentatively TRBD1 or TRBD2 (5 bases each). Sequences were derived from CD4+ or CD8+ T cells sorted from blood, sampled in a trial of the OX40 agonist ivuxolimab. CDR3 sequence: CASSPSPGLETGELFF. DNA for the CDR3: TGCGCCAGCAGCCCGTCCCCGGGGCTCGAGACCGGGGAGCTGTTTTTT.